The rows below give T cell receptor beta chains drawn from one sample of a study of blood T cell repertoires in COVID-19. TCRdb keeps only in-frame clones here, not all; method: immunoSEQ multiplex PCR. The top ten hold under 35% of the sample, which has approximately 58,000 clones, about 81% seen once. Sequencing used peripheral blood. The receptors shown here come from a man aged 60 to 75 with COVID-19, enrolled during active disease. Both conserved end residues are part of each CDR3. Each record gives: V gene, D gene, J gene, clone size, CDR3 DNA, CDR3 protein. A D gene is named only where the DNA matches it firmly. Size values are once, few and many counts, or a class for expanded clones, and some rows have none.

v_call: TRBV5-4; d_call: TRBD1; j_call: TRBJ1-3; clone_size: NA; cdr3_nt: TGTGCCAGCAGCTCGGGACAGGGGAAAGCTGGAAACACCATATATTTT; cdr3_aa: CASSSGQGKAGNTIYF
v_call: TRBV13; d_call: NA; j_call: TRBJ1-2; clone_size: NA; cdr3_nt: TGTGCCAGCAGCTCACTGCCCAACTCAATGGGCAGACCTAACTATGGCTACACCTTC; cdr3_aa: CASSSLPNSMGRPNYGYTF
v_call: TRBV10-3; d_call: TRBD1; j_call: TRBJ1-3; clone_size: once; cdr3_nt: TGTGCCATCAGGCAGGGGGCTTCTGGAAACACCATATATTTT; cdr3_aa: CAIRQGASGNTIYF
v_call: TRBV19; d_call: NA; j_call: TRBJ2-1; clone_size: few; cdr3_nt: TGTGCCAGTAGGCTCGACAGGAGCTCCTACAATGAGCAGTTCTTC; cdr3_aa: CASRLDRSSYNEQFF
v_call: TRBV5-1; d_call: NA; j_call: TRBJ2-7; clone_size: once; cdr3_nt: TGCGCCAGCAGCCCACGCGGGACTGCAAGCTCCTACGAGCAGTACTTC; cdr3_aa: CASSPRGTASSYEQYF
v_call: TRBV6-5; d_call: NA; j_call: TRBJ1-2; clone_size: NA; cdr3_nt: TGTGCCAGCAGTTACAACGGGGAGCATGGCTACACCTTC; cdr3_aa: CASSYNGEHGYTF
v_call: TRBV3-1/TRBV3-2; d_call: NA; j_call: TRBJ1-1; clone_size: NA; cdr3_nt: TGTGCCAGCAGGGGGGGGCCCGAAGCTTTCTTT; cdr3_aa: CASRGGPEAFF
v_call: TRBV11-3; d_call: NA; j_call: TRBJ2-1; clone_size: NA; cdr3_nt: TGTGCCAGCAGCTTAGACGGGAATGAGCAGTTCTTC; cdr3_aa: CASSLDGNEQFF
v_call: TRBV11-2; d_call: NA; j_call: TRBJ1-1; clone_size: NA; cdr3_nt: TGTGCCACCAGACAGCAATTGAACACTGAAGCTTTCTTT; cdr3_aa: CATRQQLNTEAFF
v_call: TRBV2; d_call: NA; j_call: TRBJ2-3; clone_size: NA; cdr3_nt: TGTGCCAGCAGTGAAGCCCCACATTCGACAGATACGCAGTATTTT; cdr3_aa: CASSEAPHSTDTQYF
v_call: TRBV19; d_call: TRBD1; j_call: TRBJ2-7; clone_size: NA; cdr3_nt: TGTGCCAGTAGTAGGACAATGACAGGGAGCACCTACGAGCAGTACTTC; cdr3_aa: CASSRTMTGSTYEQYF
v_call: TRBV5-4; d_call: NA; j_call: TRBJ2-1; clone_size: few; cdr3_nt: TGTGCCAGCAGCCCGGGCCCTAGCGCTAACAATGAGCAGTTCTTC; cdr3_aa: CASSPGPSANNEQFF
v_call: TRBV18; d_call: NA; j_call: TRBJ2-7; clone_size: NA; cdr3_nt: TGTGCCAGCTCACTAAAACCGGGACACGGATCCTACGAGCAGTACTTC; cdr3_aa: CASSLKPGHGSYEQYF
v_call: TRBV24-1; d_call: TRBD1; j_call: TRBJ2-3; clone_size: NA; cdr3_nt: TGTGCCACCTCGGACAGGGGGCGTGCAGATACGCAGTATTTT; cdr3_aa: CATSDRGRADTQYF
v_call: TRBV11-2; d_call: TRBD2; j_call: TRBJ2-1; clone_size: NA; cdr3_nt: TGTGCCAGCAGCGAGCGACTAGCGGCCTACAATGAGCAGTTCTTC; cdr3_aa: CASSERLAAYNEQFF
v_call: TRBV7-3; d_call: TRBD2; j_call: TRBJ2-6; clone_size: NA; cdr3_nt: TGTGCCAGCAGCCGCGGGGGGCCGGGCTCTGGGGCCAACGTCCTGACTTTC; cdr3_aa: CASSRGGPGSGANVLTF
v_call: TRBV7-9; d_call: NA; j_call: TRBJ2-1; clone_size: NA; cdr3_nt: TGTGCCAGCAGCTCGGGATCGGACAGCAATGAGCAGTTCTTC; cdr3_aa: CASSSGSDSNEQFF
v_call: TRBV7-8; d_call: NA; j_call: TRBJ1-2; clone_size: few; cdr3_nt: TGTGCCAGCAGCCCCCTGGGGGCGCCGGGCTACACCTTC; cdr3_aa: CASSPLGAPGYTF
v_call: TRBV10-3; d_call: TRBD1; j_call: TRBJ2-3; clone_size: NA; cdr3_nt: TGTGCCATCAGTGACAGGGGGCAAGATACGCAGTATTTT; cdr3_aa: CAISDRGQDTQYF
v_call: TRBV7-7; d_call: TRBD2; j_call: TRBJ2-1; clone_size: NA; cdr3_nt: TGTGCTAGCAGTCGCGGGACTACCCTCGCAGATGAGCAGTTCTTC; cdr3_aa: CASSRGTTLADEQFF
v_call: TRBV19; d_call: TRBD1; j_call: TRBJ1-1; clone_size: NA; cdr3_nt: TGTGCCAGTAGTAGCGGACAGGGGAGGGTGAACACTGAAGCTTTCTTT; cdr3_aa: CASSSGQGRVNTEAFF
v_call: TRBV21-1; d_call: NA; j_call: TRBJ1-2; clone_size: NA; cdr3_nt: TGTGCCAGCACCACTGCGAGGTATAGAAGCACCATCTATGGCTACACCTTC; cdr3_aa: CASTTARYRSTIYGYTF
v_call: TRBV5-3; d_call: NA; j_call: TRBJ1-1; clone_size: NA; cdr3_nt: TGTGCCAGAAGCTTGGCACAGGGATCGAAAATTGAAGCTTTCTTT; cdr3_aa: CARSLAQGSKIEAFF
v_call: TRBV29-1; d_call: TRBD2; j_call: TRBJ2-5; clone_size: NA; cdr3_nt: TGCAGCGTTGAGATGGGCAGAGCGGGGGAGACCCAGTACTTC; cdr3_aa: CSVEMGRAGETQYF
v_call: TRBV28; d_call: TRBD2; j_call: TRBJ2-5; clone_size: NA; cdr3_nt: TGTGCCAGCCGGCGGGGGGCGGGGGAGACCCAGTACTTC; cdr3_aa: CASRRGAGETQYF
v_call: TRBV5-4; d_call: TRBD2; j_call: TRBJ2-5; clone_size: NA; cdr3_nt: TGTGCCAGCAGCTTGGATGGGACTAGCGGGGGGGCATCAGGGACCCAGTACTTC; cdr3_aa: CASSLDGTSGGASGTQYF
v_call: TRBV5-1; d_call: NA; j_call: TRBJ1-1; clone_size: NA; cdr3_nt: TGCGCCAGCAGCACCACGACAGGGAACACTGAAGCTTTCTTT; cdr3_aa: CASSTTTGNTEAFF
v_call: TRBV7-9; d_call: TRBD1; j_call: TRBJ1-2; clone_size: once; cdr3_nt: TGTGCCAGCAGGCGGGACAGGGCACACTATGGCTACACCTTC; cdr3_aa: CASRRDRAHYGYTF
v_call: TRBV6-4; d_call: NA; j_call: TRBJ1-5; clone_size: once; cdr3_nt: TGTGCCAGCCAAAATCAGCCCCAGCATTTT; cdr3_aa: CASQNQPQHF
v_call: TRBV10-3; d_call: NA; j_call: TRBJ1-1; clone_size: NA; cdr3_nt: TGTGCCATCAGTGAGTCCAGGGGAAAACTGAACACTGAAGCTTTCTTT; cdr3_aa: CAISESRGKLNTEAFF
v_call: TRBV3-1/TRBV3-2; d_call: NA; j_call: TRBJ2-5; clone_size: NA; cdr3_nt: TGTGCCAGCAGCCAAGAGGCCTTAGCAAACGAACAAGAGACCCAGTACTTC; cdr3_aa: CASSQEALANEQETQYF
v_call: TRBV30; d_call: NA; j_call: TRBJ1-1; clone_size: NA; cdr3_nt: TGTGCCTGGAGTGTGCAGGGGGAAGCTTTCTTT; cdr3_aa: CAWSVQGEAFF
v_call: TRBV7-2; d_call: TRBD1; j_call: TRBJ1-5; clone_size: NA; cdr3_nt: TGTGCCAGCAGCTCTACCGGGACAGGGGATCAGCCCCAGCATTTT; cdr3_aa: CASSSTGTGDQPQHF
v_call: TRBV5-5; d_call: TRBD1; j_call: TRBJ2-1; clone_size: NA; cdr3_nt: TGTGCCAGCACCACGACAGGGGTGAACGATGAGCAGTTCTTC; cdr3_aa: CASTTTGVNDEQFF
v_call: TRBV10-3; d_call: NA; j_call: TRBJ1-3; clone_size: NA; cdr3_nt: TGTGCCATCAGTGACAGCTCTGGAAACACCATATATTTT; cdr3_aa: CAISDSSGNTIYF
v_call: TRBV4-2; d_call: TRBD2; j_call: TRBJ2-2; clone_size: NA; cdr3_nt: TGTGCCAGCAGCCAGGTAGCGGGAGTGGCCGGGGAGCTGTTTTTT; cdr3_aa: CASSQVAGVAGELFF
v_call: TRBV7-2; d_call: NA; j_call: TRBJ2-1; clone_size: NA; cdr3_nt: TGTGCCAGCAGCCCCTCGGTAGCGGTCCCCTACAATGAGCAGTTCTTC; cdr3_aa: CASSPSVAVPYNEQFF
v_call: TRBV29-1; d_call: TRBD1; j_call: TRBJ1-4; clone_size: NA; cdr3_nt: TGCAGCGGCCGGGACAGGATTAATGAAAAACTGTTTTTT; cdr3_aa: CSGRDRINEKLFF
v_call: TRBV12-1; d_call: NA; j_call: TRBJ2-5; clone_size: NA; cdr3_nt: TGTGCCAGCAGCCCCGGACTAGCGGGGGGGCCGGGGCAAGAGACCCAGTACTTC; cdr3_aa: CASSPGLAGGPGQETQYF
v_call: TRBV6-6; d_call: NA; j_call: TRBJ1-2; clone_size: once; cdr3_nt: TGTGCCAGCAGTTTTGGGTCCGGGGAAAGAGGCGGCTACACCTTC; cdr3_aa: CASSFGSGERGGYTF
v_call: TRBV6-1; d_call: NA; j_call: TRBJ1-2; clone_size: NA; cdr3_nt: TGTGCCAGCAGTGAAAGCGGGGGGTACGGCTACACCTTC; cdr3_aa: CASSESGGYGYTF
v_call: TRBV7-6; d_call: NA; j_call: TRBJ2-5; clone_size: NA; cdr3_nt: TGTGCCAGCAGCGCTAGCCTCACTCAAGAGACCCAGTACTTC; cdr3_aa: CASSASLTQETQYF
v_call: TRBV2; d_call: TRBD1; j_call: TRBJ1-5; clone_size: NA; cdr3_nt: TGTGCCAGCAGTGGAGGGGGCTCCAATCAGCCCCAGCATTTT; cdr3_aa: CASSGGGSNQPQHF
v_call: TRBV5-7; d_call: NA; j_call: TRBJ2-1; clone_size: NA; cdr3_nt: TGTGCCAGCCGCGGGGGACAAAGCAATGAGCAGTTCTTC; cdr3_aa: CASRGGQSNEQFF